Following are 9 T cell receptor beta chains from one sample sequenced in a study of CD8 T cells in Susac syndrome. Random-hexamer reverse transcription was applied to roughly 0.5 to 1 ug RNA. One entry per CDR3 protein results from TCRdb running MiXCR on the immunoSEQ multiplex PCR reads. This table holds approximately 110,000 distinct CDR3 sequences, more than 85% found once. Sequencing input: CD8+ T cells from PBMCs. The receptor source for this set is a human donor with multiple sclerosis.

This clonotype was picked up one time. V usage is TRBV11-1 and J usage is TRBJ2-7, with 10 bases identical to TRBD1. The CDR3 runs 18 residues. V shed 5 bases and J 1 base; nucleotides not matched to a gene: 14. Per the germline V gene, CDR1 is SGHAT and CDR2 is FQDESV (reference sequence). The CDR3: CASSHARFRDRGSYEQYF. The DNA of the CDR3 is TGTGCCAGCAGCCACGCCAGGTTTCGGGACAGGGGATCCTACGAGCAGTACTTC.

The chain combines TRBV9 with TRBJ2-1, with D perhaps matching TRBD1 or TRBD2 (5 bases each). Germline V lookup: CDR1 SGDLS, CDR2 YYNGEE. The germline V and J ends were trimmed by 2 bases and 1 base, with 10 bases remaining between them. The CDR3 length is 15 residues. The CDR3 bases are TGTGCCAGCAGCGTGTTGAGGGGATCCTACAATGAGCAGTTCTTC. This gives the protein CASSVLRGSYNEQFF.

The genes are TRBV19 and TRBJ2-2; 9 nucleotides line up with TRBD1. Germline V CDR1 and CDR2: LNHDA, SQIVND (reference sequence). Germline trimming cut 9 bases from V and 1 base from J; bases unmatched to any gene: 6. The CDR3 sequence is 15 residues long. The CDR3 is CASNTGGLNTGELFF. The CDR3 DNA sequence: TGTGCCAGCAATACAGGGGGCCTGAACACCGGGGAGCTGTTTTTT.

This sequence joins TRBV29-1 and TRBJ1-2; 9 bases map to TRBD1. After removal of 5 bases from V and 3 bases from J, the junction contained 4 bases not matched to a gene. The V gene's germline CDR1 is SQVTM and CDR2 ANQGSEA. This CDR3 spans 13 amino acids. CDR3 DNA: TGCAGCGTTTGGGACAGGGAAGACTATGGCTACACCTTC. It translates to CSVWDREDYGYTF. Variable domain in full (rest from reference TRBV29-1 and TRBJ1-2): SAVISQKPSRDICQRGTSLTIQCQVDSQVTMMFWYRQQPGQSLTLIATANQGSEATYESGFVIDKFPISRPNLTFSTLTVSNMSPEDSSIYLCSVWDREDYGYTFGSGTRLTVV.

This chain joins TRBV12-3 or TRBV12-4 and TRBJ2-3; a weak D match, TRBD1 (7 bases). V lost 5 bases and J lost 3, with 12 bases in between. CDR3 length: 14 amino acids. The CDR3 nucleotides read TGTGCCAGCAGTCCGACAGGGAGGACAGATACGCAGTATTTT. It translates to CASSPTGRTDTQYF.

The chain recombines TRBV30 with TRBJ2-1, with 7 positions matching TRBD2. V lost 3 bases to trimming and J lost 6 bases; unmatched junction nucleotides: 14. Germline CDR1 GTSNPN, CDR2 SVGIG (reference sequence). CDR3 length equals 16 residues. The chain's CDR3 is CAWSAGRERPLNEQFF. CDR3 in DNA: TGTGCCTGGAGCGCCGGGCGGGAGAGACCCCTCAATGAGCAGTTCTTC.

The chain is built from TRBV7-9 and TRBJ2-1; 8 bases fit TRBD1. The V gene end was trimmed by 3 bases and the J gene end by 7 bases; junction bases not matched to a gene: 17. The V gene's germline CDR1 is SEHNR and CDR2 FQNEAQ (reference sequence). CDR3 size: 18 residues. DNA for the CDR3: TGTGCCAGCAGCTTTATGGGTACGATCGACAGGGGAAGGAATGAGCAGTTCTTC. Translated: CASSFMGTIDRGRNEQFF. Full variable domain (missing parts from reference TRBV7-9 and TRBJ2-1): DTGVSQNPRHKITKRGQNVTFRCDPISEHNRLYWYRQTLGQGPEFLTYFQNEAQLEKSRLLSDRFSAERPKGSFSTLEIQRTEQGDSAMYLCASSFMGTIDRGRNEQFFGPGTRLTVL.

The J gene is TRBJ2-2, the V gene TRBV7-6; D is unresolved. The CDR3 consists of 16 residues. Germline loops: CDR1 SGHVS, CDR2 FNYEAQ. V was clipped by 1 base and J by 7 bases, with 16 bases between them. CDR3: CASSLGEIRSLGELFF. CDR3 nucleotide sequence: TGTGCCAGCAGCTTAGGAGAGATCCGGTCCCTCGGGGAGCTGTTTTTT.

V is TRBV5-1 and J is TRBJ2-5, with 13 nucleotides matching TRBD2. Germline loops: CDR1 SGHRS, CDR2 YFSETQ. The CDR3 runs 20 residues. The junction had 17 bases not matched to a gene; V was cut back by 4 bases and J by 2 bases. CDR3 region: CASSPRTSGRALVLQETQYF. The CDR3 DNA sequence: TGCGCCAGCAGCCCCCGGACTAGCGGGAGAGCTCTGGTCCTTCAAGAGACCCAGTACTTC.